A single sample gave rise to the 21 T cell receptor beta chains below, sequenced in a study of PD-L1 blockade in urothelial cancer. Measured with immunoSEQ multiplex PCR; TCRdb has only the in-frame clones, and not every one. The sample has approximately 30,000 clones; around 80% are singletons. Sequencing used PBMCs, obtained around atezolizumab (anti-PD-L1) treatment. These receptors all stem from a man aged 45-65 years with urothelial cancer.

The V gene is TRBV4-1, the J gene TRBJ2-7; TRBD2 matches 11 bases. The length of the CDR3 is 15 residues. The V gene end was trimmed by 3 bases and the J gene end by 5 bases; junction bases not matched to a gene: 6. Germline V gene sequence: CDR1 MGHRA, CDR2 YSYEKL. The CDR3 region is CASSHLAGGPHEQYF. CDR3 nucleotide sequence: TGCGCCAGCAGCCACTTAGCGGGAGGGCCCCACGAGCAGTACTTC.

The chain uses TRBV30 and TRBJ2-1, with a tentative D call TRBD2 (6 bases). The germline V and J ends were trimmed by 1 base and 7 bases, with 11 bases remaining between them. Germline-derived CDR1 and CDR2 are GTSNPN and SVGIG (reference sequence). This CDR3 has 13 residues. The CDR3 DNA reads TGTGCCTGGAGTGGGGGGGTACGGAATGAGCAGTTCTTC. Its protein product is CAWSGGVRNEQFF.

In its sample, this clone is medium-sized. The gene calls are TRBV7-9 and TRBJ2-7; 8 nucleotides align to TRBD1. The germline V gene has CDR1 SEHNR and CDR2 FQNEAQ (reference sequence). CDR3 length: 14 residues. The V gene end was trimmed by 2 bases and the J gene end by 5 bases; junction bases not matched to a gene: 5. The CDR3 coding sequence is TGTGCCAGCAGCTTACCGGACAGGGCCCACGAGCAGTACGTC. Translated: CASSLPDRAHEQYV.

V and J are TRBV10-1 and TRBJ2-3; D unresolved. This CDR3 has 16 amino acids. CDR1 WNHNN and CDR2 SYGVQD come from the germline V gene (reference sequence). V was trimmed by 0 bases and J by 0 bases, leaving 10 bases between them. The CDR3 is CASSESLGSSTDTQYF. Here the CDR3 DNA reads TGCGCCAGCAGTGAGTCCTTGGGCAGTAGCACAGATACGCAGTATTTT.

The table lists this clone with a count of one. The chain carries TRBV11-2 and TRBJ2-2; a possible D gene is TRBD1 (5 bases). The CDR3 is 16 amino acids. V lost 3 bases to trimming and J lost 2 bases, with 13 bases between them. Per germline, CDR1 SGHAT and CDR2 FQNNGV. The chain's CDR3 is CASSFDRQGNTGELFF. CDR3 nucleotides: TGTGCCAGCAGCTTTGATCGCCAGGGTAACACCGGGGAGCTGTTTTTT. The entire variable domain, with the rest obtained from reference TRBV11-2 and TRBJ2-2, is as follows: EAGVAQSPRYKIIEKRQSVAFWCNPISGHATLYWYQQILGQGPKLLIQFQNNGVVDDSQLPKDRFSAERLKGVDSTLKIQPAKLEDSAVYLCASSFDRQGNTGELFFGEGSRLTVL.

V gene TRBV21-1 combines with J gene TRBJ1-6; the DNA was not compared with TRBD1, the D call given in the table. TRBV21-1 is a pseudogene segment. The CDR3 runs to 15 residues. This chain's CDR3 is CASSKSGRYNSPLHF. The DNA of the CDR3 is TGTGCCAGCAGCAAATCAGGCAGATATAATTCACCCCTCCACTTT.

The V call is TRBV6-5, the J call TRBJ2-1; 10 nucleotides agree with TRBD2. Trimming at V came to 6 bases and at J to 2 bases, leaving 4 bases not matched to a gene. This CDR3 has 15 residues. Germline lookup yields CDR1 MNHEY and CDR2 SVGAGI. CDR3 region: CASSPSGRAYNEQFF. Written as DNA, the CDR3 is TGTGCCAGCAGCCCCAGCGGGAGGGCCTACAATGAGCAGTTCTTC.

Only one count was recorded for this clone. The gene calls are TRBV2 and TRBJ2-3; 8 positions match TRBD2. CDR1 is SNHLY, CDR2 FYNNEI, per germline. The ends lost 6 bases at V and 4 bases at J; junction bases unmatched: 9. The CDR3 loop spans 15 amino acids. CDR3: CASRRAGGTADTQYF. CDR3 DNA: TGTGCCAGCAGGCGGGCGGGAGGCACCGCAGATACGCAGTATTTT.

In this sample, this clone turned up once. The chain has TRBV18 and TRBJ1-2, with unresolved D. The germline gives CDR1 KGHSH, CDR2 LQKENI. Trimming took off 2 bases at V and 6 bases at J, with 10 bases between the two ends. The length of the CDR3 is 13 residues. This chain's CDR3 is CASSPSGKDGYTF. The CDR3 region has the DNA TGTGCCAGCTCACCATCCGGGAAGGATGGCTACACCTTC.

This clone was found once. V usage is TRBV6-1 and J usage is TRBJ2-4; 9 bases agree with TRBD2. CDR1 and CDR2 from the germline V gene are MNHNS and SASEGT. The ends lost 6 bases at V and 6 bases at J; junction bases unmatched: 6. The CDR3 is 14 residues long. CDR3 DNA sequence: TGTGCCAGCAGGGTAGCGGGAGCGGTAAACATTCAGTACTTC. Residues: CASRVAGAVNIQYF.

The chain links TRBV5-1 to TRBJ2-5; 11 bases line up with TRBD1. This CDR3 is 15 amino acids long. Per germline, CDR1 SGHRS and CDR2 YFSETQ. V lost 2 bases and J lost 5; bases outside the gene matches: 5. The CDR3 DNA follows: TGCGCCAGCAGCTTTGGACAGGGGGCGTGGGAGACCCAGTACTTC. This gives the protein CASSFGQGAWETQYF.

This clone has only one observation. The rearrangement links TRBV4-1 to TRBJ2-7; TRBD2 matches at 11 bases. The V and J ends lost 1 base and 0 bases, in that order; junction bases with no gene match: 8. Per germline, CDR1 MGHRA and CDR2 YSYEKL. This CDR3 has 18 amino acids. The CDR3 region is CASSQATGTSGSSYEQYF. The CDR3 region has the DNA TGCGCCAGCAGCCAAGCTACCGGGACTAGCGGAAGCTCCTACGAGCAGTACTTC.

This clone was picked up one time. The chain joins TRBV19 to TRBJ2-3; 8 positions match TRBD2. CDR3 length: 14 amino acids. J gave up 1 base and V 3 bases, and 0 bases lay outside the gene matches. Germline V gene lookup returns CDR1 LNHDA and CDR2 SQIVND (reference sequence). CDR3 sequence reads: CASSMRGGTDTQYF. CDR3 coding DNA: TGTGCCAGTAGTATGCGGGGGGGCACAGATACGCAGTATTTT.

The chain links TRBV4-1 to TRBJ2-7; 10 nucleotides match TRBD1. The CDR3 extends over 15 amino acids. Unmatched junction bases numbered 5, after V lost 3 bases and J lost 3 bases. Per the germline V gene, CDR1 is MGHRA and CDR2 is YSYEKL. The CDR3 spells CASSQGTGVGYEQYF. In DNA, the CDR3 is TGCGCCAGCAGCCAGGGGACAGGGGTCGGCTACGAGCAGTACTTC.

The chain employs TRBV28 and TRBJ1-1; the D gene is possibly TRBD1 (5 bases). Deletions cut 1 base from V and 7 bases from J, with 10 bases between. Germline CDR1 reads MDHEN; CDR2 reads SYDVKM. This CDR3 has 13 residues. The CDR3 DNA reads TGTGCCAGCAGTTTATACGTCGACAGTGAAGCTTTCTTT. Translated: CASSLYVDSEAFF.

The chain links TRBV7-8 to TRBJ2-7; D remains ambiguous. Germline CDR1 SGHVS, CDR2 FQNEAQ. Trimming took off 2 bases at V and 9 bases at J, with 8 bases between the two ends. This CDR3 contains 11 residues. The CDR3 loop reads CASSLHSWQYF. The CDR3 DNA sequence: TGTGCCAGCAGCTTACATAGCTGGCAGTACTTC.

The V gene is TRBV6-6, the J gene TRBJ2-1, with D possibly TRBD1 on 5 matching bases. The germline V gene encodes CDR1 MNHNY and CDR2 SVGAGI (reference sequence). Between the trimmed V and J ends, which lost 2 bases and 9 bases, there was a span of 8 bases. The CDR3 consists of 12 residues. This chain's CDR3 is CASSYQDTEQFF. The CDR3 DNA reads TGTGCCAGCAGTTACCAGGACACTGAGCAGTTCTTC.

The chain combines TRBV7-9 with TRBJ2-1; D may be TRBD2 (6 bases). CDR1 is SEHNR and CDR2 is FQNEAQ in the germline V gene (reference sequence). The CDR3 consists of 15 residues. Trimming took off 2 bases at V and 7 bases at J, with 15 bases between the two ends. Written as DNA, the CDR3 is TGTGCCAGCAGCTTATGGTCGGGAGTGGTTAATGAGCAGTTCTTC. The encoded protein is CASSLWSGVVNEQFF.

The chain couples TRBV29-1 to TRBJ2-1; D call uncertain. Germline V CDR1 and CDR2: SQVTM, ANQGSEA. The CDR3 runs 11 residues. The V end was cut by 5 bases, the J end by 6 bases, with 8 bases between. The CDR3 bases are TGCAGCGTTCCTAACCCCAATGAGCAGTTCTTC. This gives the protein CSVPNPNEQFF.

This chain joins TRBV10-3 and TRBJ2-7, with D possibly matching TRBD2 (5 bases). The germline V gene has CDR1 ENHRY and CDR2 SYGVKD. The CDR3 length is 13 residues. Trimming removed 2 bases at V and 5 bases at J, with 10 bases between. The CDR3, as DNA: TGTGCCATCAGTGAGCGGCTAGCCCACGAGCAGTACGTC. Residues: CAISERLAHEQYV.

As to this clone: This same CDR3 is encoded by further DNA sequences in the sample. The chain couples TRBV27 to TRBJ2-7; 11 bases fit TRBD2. The CDR3 is made up of 16 amino acids. V trimming: 0 bases; J trimming: 1 base; junction bases outside the gene matches: 2. Germline lookup yields CDR1 MNHEY and CDR2 SMNVEV (reference sequence). This CDR3 is CASSLSGTSGSYEQYF. The CDR3, as DNA: TGTGCCAGCAGTTTATCCGGGACTAGCGGTTCCTACGAGCAGTACTTC.